This T cell receptor (beta chain) was obtained from a study of cytomegalovirus exposure and HLA in healthy donors. This CDR3 is built from 15 residues. The V gene lost 5 bases and the J gene lost 5 bases, with 18 bases spanning the gap. In germline, CDR1 is SGHNT, CDR2 YENEEA. The PCR contained 60 Vbeta and 13 Jbeta primers. Some clones are missing from TCRdb's copy, which holds only in-frame ones; the method was immunoSEQ multiplex PCR. The table for this sample gives about 79,000 clones. Specimen: PBMCs. This chain joins TRBV11-3 and TRBJ2-5, with unresolved D. This clonotype originated in a man aged 30 to 45 in good health and CMV-seronegative. The CDR3 is CASSHRDLLMETQYF. CDR3 coding DNA: TGTGCCAGCAGCCACCGCGACTTGTTAATGGAGACCCAGTACTTC.